This T cell receptor (beta chain) was sequenced during a study of blood T cell repertoires in COVID-19. Profiled with immunoSEQ multiplex PCR; TCRdb holds only in-frame clones, not every one. Counted here are 300,000 to 350,000 clones, 80% to 90% occurring once; the ten biggest clones make up more than 2%. Between the trimmed V and J ends, which lost 6 bases and 0 bases, there was a span of 14 bases. CDR3 length equals 15 residues. Germline V gene lookup returns CDR1 ENHRY and CDR2 SYGVKD. Symptom resolution, clearance, or two negative PCRs marked the recovered donors of Cohort 3. The specimen sequenced was PBMCs or T cells enriched from blood (not recorded which). The sequence came from a man aged 25-45 years who had recovered from COVID-19. The rearrangement links TRBV10-3 to TRBJ1-1; D not resolved. CDR3 region: CAIRGSGLMNTEAFF. The CDR3 nucleotides are TGTGCCATCAGGGGTTCGGGTCTCATGAACACTGAAGCTTTCTTT.